This T cell receptor (beta chain) appears in the sequencing data of a study of control samples from healthy donors and cancer patients. Sequencing used immunoSEQ multiplex PCR; TCRdb keeps in-frame clones, though not all of them. Altogether some 70,000 clones are present, about 80% being singletons, with the ten largest covering about 3.1%. Germline V gives CDR1 LGHDT, CDR2 YNNKEL (reference sequence). The CDR3 runs 14 residues. Trimming took off 0 bases at V and 4 bases at J, with 9 bases between the two ends. This chain joins TRBV3-1 (or the pseudogene TRBV3-2) and TRBJ1-1; D is ambiguous. Sequencing was carried out using PBMCs. The TCR originated in a woman aged 45-60 years with lung cancer. The CDR3 here is CASSQEDGITEAFF. CDR3 in DNA: TGTGCCAGCAGCCAAGAGGACGGAATCACTGAAGCTTTCTTT.